This entry concerns a single T cell receptor beta chain. The antigen is unknown. The source of the sample is a study of T-cell memory formation after mild COVID-19. Looking at the study overall: TCR clusters were mostly donor specific.

Whole-study results and caveats: Clones that contracted clustered mainly in CM and EM if CD4+ and in EMRA if CD8+. Day 15 to 85 contractors were CD4/CD8 balanced; later expanders leaned CD4+.

Constant-segment-primed 5'RACE gave TCR alpha and TCR beta cDNA libraries with sample barcodes and UMIs. Using its own MiXCR run on the 5' RACE reads, TCRdb lists one record per CDR3 protein. Seen here are about 210,000 distinct CDR3 sequences, roughly a tenth observed once, and the top ten hold approximately 2.8%. The V end was cut by 4 bases, the J end by 8 bases, with 14 bases between. The CDR3 has 12 amino acids. Germline CDR1 is SQVTM and CDR2 is ANQGSEA. Sequencing was carried out using PBMCs or a T cell subset sorted from them (not recorded which). The clonotype originates from a man aged 18 to 30 who had mild COVID-19 (a few samples of this study predate the infection). Cell type and time point are not known. The J gene is TRBJ1-1, the V gene TRBV29-1; D is undetermined. The CDR3 protein is CSVALPGREAFF. The CDR3 coding sequence is TGCAGCGTTGCTCTCCCCGGGCGCGAAGCTTTCTTT.